This note documents a single TCR beta chain sequence. The antigen remains unidentified. Recently defined diagnostic criteria for definite or probable disease were fulfilled by Susac syndrome patients. The V end lost 0 bases, the J end lost 2 bases, and 5 bases lay between the germline ends. The CDR3 totals 14 residues. Per the germline V gene, CDR1 is SEHNR and CDR2 is FQNEAQ (reference sequence). These data originate in a study of CD8 T cells in Susac syndrome. Study-wide points: The relatively small number of individuals in the TCR sequencing and HLA analysis was acknowledged by the study. In Susac syndrome, CD4+ T cell repertoires lacked any clonal expansion.

RNA, at roughly 0.5 to 1 ug, was reverse transcribed with random hexamers. Amplification of TCR beta CDR3 spanned 54 Vbeta and 13 Jbeta via immunoSEQ multiplex PCR. TCRdb independently ran MiXCR on the immunoSEQ multiplex PCR reads; one entry per CDR3 protein. The sample lists 170,000 or so distinct CDR3 sequences; 94% were seen once. The sample was CD4+ T cells from PBMCs. This TCR derives from a human donor with Susac syndrome. This sequence joins TRBV7-9 and TRBJ1-3; D remains unclear. CDR3 sequence (DNA): TGTGCCAGCAGCTTAGCGGGGACTGGAAACACCATATATTTT. Protein sequence: CASSLAGTGNTIYF.